A selection of T cell receptor beta chains follows, all from one sample in a study of T cell repertoires in cytomegalovirus infection. TCRdb ran MiXCR on the reads and lists one entry per CDR3 protein. Of hundreds of thousands of distinct CDR3 sequences in the sample, about 28% were seen once. The antigens these receptors bind are not known. Material: cultured PBMCs, obtained from culture after CMV antigen stimulation. The receptors come from a human donor in good health (CMV status not recorded). Some clones in this sample may be carry-over from other donors' samples. Each CDR3 is given with its conserved first and last residue. D genes are given only for firm matches. Clone size is not always given. Where it is, it says once, few, many or a class for expanded clones.

J: TRBJ1-2
size: .
D: .
V: TRBV28
DNA: TGTGCCAGCAGCCAAGGACCCGGAGGCTATGGCTACACCTTC
CDR3: CASSQGPGGYGYTF

J: TRBJ2-1
size: .
D: TRBD2
V: TRBV10-3
DNA: TGTGCCATCAGTGAGTCCGTGGGAGGGCCGGTCCATGAGCAGTTCTTC
CDR3: CAISESVGGPVHEQFF

J: TRBJ1-5
size: few
D: TRBD1
V: TRBV6-6
DNA: TGTGCCAGCAGTCCGGAGGGGGCGCTCGGCCAGCCCCAGCATTTT
CDR3: CASSPEGALGQPQHF

J: TRBJ2-1
size: .
D: .
V: TRBV9
DNA: TGTGCCAGCAGCCCTACCCCGACCTTACTAGTCCTCTCTAATGAGCAGTTCTTC
CDR3: CASSPTPTLLVLSNEQFF

J: TRBJ1-3
size: .
D: .
V: TRBV7-9
DNA: TGTGCCAGCAGCTTAAATTCAGGGCCCTTCTCTGGAAACACCATATATTTT
CDR3: CASSLNSGPFSGNTIYF

J: TRBJ2-7
size: .
D: .
V: TRBV2
DNA: TGTGCCAGCAGTGCAACAGGCGGATCCTACGAGCAGTACTTC
CDR3: CASSATGGSYEQYF

J: TRBJ1-2
size: .
D: .
V: TRBV25-1
DNA: TGTGCCAGCAGTACCGCACCGATTACAGTTTACGATGGCTACACCTTC
CDR3: CASSTAPITVYDGYTF

J: TRBJ1-2
size: .
D: .
V: TRBV20-1
DNA: TGCAGTGCTAGGCAGGCTGATAAGAAAGGCTACACCTTC
CDR3: CSARQADKKGYTF

J: TRBJ2-3
size: .
D: TRBD1
V: TRBV5-1
DNA: TGCGCCAGCAGCTCCCGAGTTGGACAGGGGAAAATTAGCAATCAGCCCCAGTATTTT
CDR3: CASSSRVGQGKISNQPQYF

J: TRBJ2-1
size: .
D: TRBD2
V: TRBV7-6
DNA: TGTGCCAGCAGCCCAGAGACTAGCGGGTTGCAGTTCTTC
CDR3: CASSPETSGLQFF

J: TRBJ1-6
size: .
D: TRBD1
V: TRBV3-1
DNA: TGTGCCAGCAGCCGCCGGGGACAGGGTTGGGATTCACCCCTCCACTTT
CDR3: CASSRRGQGWDSPLHF

J: TRBJ2-5
size: .
D: TRBD1
V: TRBV10-3
DNA: TGTGCCATCAGTGCTTCACGGGACAGCCAAGAGACCCAGTACTTC
CDR3: CAISASRDSQETQYF

J: TRBJ2-2
size: .
D: .
V: TRBV20-1
DNA: TGCAGTGCTAGAAACCGAGGGGGGCTGGACACCGGGGAGCTGTTTTTT
CDR3: CSARNRGGLDTGELFF

J: TRBJ2-5
size: .
D: .
V: TRBV20-1
DNA: TGCAGTGCCAGCCGGGGGCGGCAAGAGACCCAGTACTTC
CDR3: CSASRGRQETQYF

J: TRBJ2-2
size: few
D: TRBD1
V: TRBV19
DNA: TGTGCCAGCCTACAGGGGCAGAACACCGGGGAGCTGTTTTTT
CDR3: CASLQGQNTGELFF

J: TRBJ2-7
size: once
D: TRBD2
V: TRBV7-2
DNA: TGTGCCAGCAGCCTAGGGACTAGCGGGAATGAGCAGTACTTC
CDR3: CASSLGTSGNEQYF

J: TRBJ2-1
size: many
D: TRBD2
V: TRBV20-1
DNA: TGCAGTGCTCTACCGACTAGCGGGAGAGGCAATGAGCAGTTCTTC
CDR3: CSALPTSGRGNEQFF

J: TRBJ2-7
size: .
D: TRBD1
V: TRBV19
DNA: TGTGCCAGCAGGAAGGGACAGGGGCCCTACGAGCAGTACTTC
CDR3: CASRKGQGPYEQYF

J: TRBJ1-4
size: .
D: TRBD1
V: TRBV20-1
DNA: TGCAGTGCTAGATCCATTTTGGACAGGGGGCGTGAAAAACTGTTTTTT
CDR3: CSARSILDRGREKLFF

J: TRBJ2-5
size: many
D: .
V: TRBV6-1
DNA: TGTGCCAGCAGCACCCGGGGTCAAGAGACCCAGTACTTC
CDR3: CASSTRGQETQYF

J: TRBJ2-3
size: .
D: .
V: TRBV20-1
DNA: TGCAGTGCTATGCCTCTTCCGGGACGCAGGGTGGGCGATACGCAGTATTTT
CDR3: CSAMPLPGRRVGDTQYF

J: TRBJ2-1
size: few
D: TRBD2
V: TRBV27
DNA: TGTGCCAGCAGTTTCCCGGCCAACCTCGGGACTAGCGGGAGGGGTGATGACAATGAGCAGTTCTTC
CDR3: CASSFPANLGTSGRGDDNEQFF

J: TRBJ2-7
size: .
D: TRBD2
V: TRBV6-6
DNA: TGTGCCAGCAATAAAGGAGAGGGGGGACTAGCGGATCTCTACGAGCAGTACTTC
CDR3: CASNKGEGGLADLYEQYF

J: TRBJ2-1
size: few
D: .
V: TRBV7-9
DNA: TGTGCCAGCAGGGAGGGGTCAGGCGTATCCAATGAGCAGTTCTTC
CDR3: CASREGSGVSNEQFF

J: TRBJ2-7
size: few
D: .
V: TRBV4-1
DNA: TGCGCCAGCAGCCAAGAAGGGGCAGGGACGCGGAACGAGCAGTACTTC
CDR3: CASSQEGAGTRNEQYF

J: TRBJ2-1
size: few
D: TRBD1
V: TRBV24-1
DNA: TGTGCCGTCGGACTGGGACAGAACAACAATGAGCAGTTCTTC
CDR3: CAVGLGQNNNEQFF

J: TRBJ1-2
size: .
D: .
V: TRBV7-9
DNA: TGTGCCAGCAGCCCCGACGGGGGGTATGGCTACACCTTC
CDR3: CASSPDGGYGYTF

J: TRBJ2-7
size: few
D: TRBD1
V: TRBV6-5
DNA: TGTGCCAGCAGTTACGCTAGGGACAGCTACGAGCAGTACTTC
CDR3: CASSYARDSYEQYF

J: TRBJ1-1
size: .
D: .
V: TRBV19
DNA: TGTGCCAGTAGTATAGAGCGGGACGGGGGAGCTTTCTTT
CDR3: CASSIERDGGAFF

J: TRBJ1-5
size: .
D: .
V: TRBV19
DNA: TGTGCCAGTAGTACTTTGACACCCGATCATCAGCCCCAGCATTTT
CDR3: CASSTLTPDHQPQHF

J: TRBJ2-7
size: .
D: TRBD1
V: TRBV6-6
DNA: TGTGCCAGCAGATTAACAGGGGTATTCTACGAGCAGTACTTC
CDR3: CASRLTGVFYEQYF

J: TRBJ2-3
size: .
D: TRBD2
V: TRBV9
DNA: TGTGCCAGCAGCGCCGCCGGGGGGGCGGGCACAGATACGCAGTATTTT
CDR3: CASSAAGGAGTDTQYF

J: TRBJ2-1
size: few
D: .
V: TRBV7-3
DNA: TGTGCCAGCACCTATGGGCCCTCCAATGAGCAGTTCTTC
CDR3: CASTYGPSNEQFF

J: TRBJ1-5
size: .
D: .
V: TRBV5-1
DNA: TGCGCCAGCAGCGACAGCTTCAATCAGCCCCAGCATTTT
CDR3: CASSDSFNQPQHF

J: TRBJ1-3
size: once
D: .
V: TRBV7-9
DNA: TGTGCCAGCAGCCACTTAGGGACGGATGGAAACACCATATATTTT
CDR3: CASSHLGTDGNTIYF

J: TRBJ1-1
size: once
D: .
V: TRBV11-1
DNA: TGTGCCAGCAGCGCAGTATCCGGAACTGAAGCTTTCTTT
CDR3: CASSAVSGTEAFF

J: TRBJ2-1
size: many
D: .
V: TRBV7-2
DNA: TGTGCCAGCAGCTTAGCGGGAGCCGAGTACAATGAGCAGTTCTTC
CDR3: CASSLAGAEYNEQFF

J: TRBJ1-5
size: few
D: TRBD1
V: TRBV6-6
DNA: TGTGCCAGCAGTTACCCCACCGGGACAGGTGGTATGGGACAGCCCCAGCATTTT
CDR3: CASSYPTGTGGMGQPQHF

J: TRBJ1-2
size: .
D: TRBD1
V: TRBV10-3
DNA: TGTGCCATCAGTGCGGGACAGGCCACCCTTCCCTATGGCTACACCTTC
CDR3: CAISAGQATLPYGYTF

J: TRBJ2-5
size: .
D: .
V: TRBV7-2
DNA: TGTGCCAGCAGCCCCATGGGGGGCGCAGAGACCCAGTACTTC
CDR3: CASSPMGGAETQYF

J: TRBJ1-2
size: few
D: .
V: TRBV7-8
DNA: TGTGCCAGCAGCTTAGCAAACAGCCGATATGGCTACACCTTC
CDR3: CASSLANSRYGYTF

J: TRBJ2-5
size: .
D: .
V: TRBV20-1
DNA: TGCAGCCAGACAGATCAAGAGACCCAGTACTTC
CDR3: CSQTDQETQYF

J: TRBJ1-1
size: few
D: .
V: TRBV6-6
DNA: TGTGCCAGCTTGGTGAACACTGAAGCTTTCTTT
CDR3: CASLVNTEAFF

J: TRBJ2-1
size: .
D: .
V: TRBV10-3
DNA: TGTGCCATCAGTGAGACGGATGAGCAGTTCTTC
CDR3: CAISETDEQFF

J: TRBJ1-2
size: many
D: .
V: TRBV7-2
DNA: TGTGCCAGCATCCCAACTCACCAGGGGAACTATGGCTACACCTTC
CDR3: CASIPTHQGNYGYTF

J: TRBJ1-1
size: few
D: TRBD1
V: TRBV5-6
DNA: TGTGCCAGCAGCAACGACAGGGAGATGAACACTGAAGCTTTCTTT
CDR3: CASSNDREMNTEAFF

J: TRBJ1-5
size: few
D: .
V: TRBV4-2
DNA: TGTGCCAGCAGCCAAGTCAGCAGGGCCTATAGCAATCAGCCCCAGCATTTT
CDR3: CASSQVSRAYSNQPQHF

J: TRBJ1-6
size: few
D: TRBD1
V: TRBV6-1
DNA: TGTGCCACCCGCCGGGACAGAACCTCACCCCTCCACTTT
CDR3: CATRRDRTSPLHF

J: TRBJ2-6
size: few
D: .
V: TRBV4-1
DNA: TGTGCCAGCAGCCAAGAACCGGACGGAGTTACACTTCTCTCTGGGGCCAACGTCCTGACTTTC
CDR3: CASSQEPDGVTLLSGANVLTF

J: TRBJ1-3
size: few
D: .
V: TRBV10-2
DNA: TGCGCCAGCAGTGGGGGGGGCCACAGGGCCTCATTCTCTGGAAACACCATATATTTT
CDR3: CASSGGGHRASFSGNTIYF

J: TRBJ1-1
size: few
D: .
V: TRBV6-6
DNA: TGTGCCAGCAGTTACTCTAGGGCAGCCTCTAACACTGAAGCTTTCTTT
CDR3: CASSYSRAASNTEAFF

J: TRBJ2-1
size: .
D: .
V: TRBV12-3/TRBV12-4
DNA: TGTGCCAGCAGGGAAGGCATGGGACCGAATTACAATGAGCAGTTCTTC
CDR3: CASREGMGPNYNEQFF

J: TRBJ2-1
size: .
D: TRBD2
V: TRBV4-1
DNA: TGCGCCAGCAGCCAAGAGGGTAGCGGGGTCTCCTACAATGAGCAGTTCTTC
CDR3: CASSQEGSGVSYNEQFF